Below are 19 T cell receptor beta chains sequenced from a single sample in a study of blood T cells in healthy people across ages. It was with a sample-barcoded 5' primer and a J-beta primer mix that a second PCR of roughly 7 to 12 cycles was run. TCRdb independently ran MiXCR on the 5' RACE reads; one entry per CDR3 protein. The sample records over a million distinct CDR3 sequences, 35% to 55% being singletons. Sequencing input: blood. Every receptor here comes from an older woman in good health.

This clonotype was observed at least ten times. The rearrangement links TRBV25-1 to TRBJ2-3; 7 bases are shared with TRBD1. Germline V CDR1 and CDR2: MGHDK, SYGVNS. J gave up 4 bases and V 6 bases, and 1 base lay outside the gene matches. This CDR3 has 12 amino acids. This CDR3 reads CASSTGADTQYF. In nucleotides, the CDR3 is TGTGCCAGCAGCACAGGGGCAGATACGCAGTATTTT.

The genes are TRBV20-1 and TRBJ2-1, with 10 bases aligning to TRBD1. Trimming removed 8 bases from V and 5 bases from J; junction bases left unmatched: 3. This CDR3 spans 12 amino acids. Per germline, CDR1 DFQATT and CDR2 SNEGSKA (reference sequence). Here the CDR3 DNA reads TGCAGTAGGGACAGGGGCCACAATGAGCAGTTCTTC. Translated: CSRDRGHNEQFF.

V usage is TRBV29-1 and J usage is TRBJ2-4; 7 bases map to TRBD1. From germline, CDR1 is SQVTM and CDR2 ANQGSEA. The junction had 7 bases not matched to a gene; V was cut back by 2 bases and J by 6 bases. The CDR3 extends over 14 amino acids. The CDR3 sequence: CSVELARQGNIQYF. The CDR3 DNA sequence: TGCAGCGTTGAACTAGCTAGACAGGGAAACATTCAGTACTTC.

The V gene is TRBV4-1, the J gene TRBJ2-7; D remains ambiguous. This CDR3 has 14 residues. Germline V gives CDR1 MGHRA, CDR2 YSYEKL. Between the trimmed V and J ends, which lost 0 bases and 4 bases, there was a span of 10 bases. CDR3 in DNA: TGCGCCAGCAGCCAAGAGAGGACCGGTTACGAGCAGTACTTC. Encoded protein: CASSQERTGYEQYF.

This clonotype was counted ten times or more. The V gene is TRBV7-2, the J gene TRBJ2-1; D is perhaps TRBD1 (6 bases). CDR1 is SGHTA, CDR2 FQGNSA, per germline. The CDR3 consists of 15 residues. V lost 0 bases, J lost 4 bases, and 10 bases lay in between. The CDR3 region is CASSLAQGLYNEQFF. The CDR3 DNA is TGTGCCAGCAGCTTAGCGCAGGGGCTTTACAATGAGCAGTTCTTC.

The chain employs TRBV20-1 and TRBJ2-3; D remains ambiguous. The CDR3 is 14 residues long. Deletions cut 4 bases from V and 6 bases from J, with 17 bases between. Germline values: CDR1 DFQATT, CDR2 SNEGSKA (reference sequence). Here the CDR3 reads CSAKPDPEEDTQYF. CDR3 DNA: TGCAGTGCTAAACCGGACCCCGAGGAGGATACGCAGTATTTT.

The chain links TRBV29-1 to TRBJ2-7, with TRBD2 as a possible D gene (5 bases). Trimming shortened V by 4 bases and J by 2 bases, and 12 bases separated the two germline ends. Germline CDR1 is SQVTM and CDR2 is ANQGSEA. The CDR3 has 13 residues. The DNA of the CDR3 is TGCAGCGTTGTTGCGGGCATCACCTACGAGCAGTACTTC. Its translation is CSVVAGITYEQYF.

V is TRBV3-1 and J is TRBJ1-6; the D gene is possibly TRBD1 (5 bases). This CDR3 contains 19 residues. Trimming removed 1 base at V and 8 bases at J, with 24 bases between. Germline CDR1 and CDR2: LGHDT and YNNKEL (reference sequence). Here the CDR3 DNA reads TGTGCCAGCAGCCAAGTAGTAGGGCGGGGCAAAAAGAAGCATTCACCCCTCCACTTT. This gives the protein CASSQVVGRGKKKHSPLHF.

Only a few counts were recorded for this clonotype. The V call is TRBV10-1, the J call TRBJ2-5; possible D gene TRBD2, 5 bases. V was trimmed by 8 bases and J by 4 bases, leaving 11 bases between them. The CDR3 loop spans 12 amino acids. From germline, CDR1 is WNHNN and CDR2 SYGVQD (reference sequence). This CDR3 reads CASETRGETQYF. The CDR3 DNA reads TGCGCCAGCGAGACTCGGGGAGAGACCCAGTACTTC.

The rearrangement joins TRBV2 to TRBJ1-2; 7 bases agree with TRBD1. Germline V gene lookup returns CDR1 SNHLY and CDR2 FYNNEI. Unmatched junction bases numbered 7, after V lost 11 bases and J lost 1 base. CDR3 length: 13 residues. Here the CDR3 reads CAPGGQYNYGYTF. CDR3 DNA: TGTGCCCCCGGGGGACAGTATAACTATGGCTACACCTTC.

There are many counts of this clonotype. A read error is possible here, since a much larger clone lies one base away. The gene calls are TRBV7-3 and TRBJ2-7; 10 bases are a match to TRBD2. V shed 5 bases and J 6 bases; nucleotides not matched to a gene: 7. Germline assignment: CDR1 SGHTA and CDR2 FQGTGA. CDR3 size: 14 residues. The CDR3 protein is CASSASGSSSEQYF. Here the CDR3 DNA reads TGTGCCAGCAGCGCTAGCGGGAGTAGTAGCGAGCAGTACTTC. The whole variable domain, filled in from reference TRBV7-3 and TRBJ2-7, reads GAGVSQTPSNKVTEKGKYVELRCDPISGHTALYWYRQSLGQGPEFLIYFQGTGAADDSGLPNDRFFAVRPEGSVSTLKIQRTERGDSAVYLCASSASGSSSEQYFGPGTRLTVT.

This clonotype was picked up a small number of times. The chain recombines TRBV29-1 with TRBJ1-5; TRBD1 matches 7 bases. J gave up 3 bases and V 4 bases, and 3 bases lay outside the gene matches. There are 13 residues in the CDR3. In germline, CDR1 is SQVTM, CDR2 ANQGSEA. The CDR3 nucleotides read TGCAGCGTTGCCGGGACAGTCAATCAGCCCCAGCATTTT. Its translation is CSVAGTVNQPQHF.

In DNA form, the CDR3 reads TGCGCCAGCAGCCAAGATGGGACGGGACGTCACACAGATACGCAGTATTTT. It translates to CASSQDGTGRHTDTQYF. V gene TRBV4-1 combines with J gene TRBJ2-3; perhaps D is TRBD1 or TRBD2 (5 bases each). CDR3 size: 17 residues. Germline CDR1 MGHRA, CDR2 YSYEKL. V lost 0 bases and J lost 2, with 15 bases in between.

The J gene is TRBJ2-5, the V gene TRBV28; TRBD1 matches at 9 bases. Per the germline V gene, CDR1 is MDHEN and CDR2 is SYDVKM. The CDR3 covers 15 residues. The trim removed 3 bases at V and 5 bases at J, leaving 7 bases unmatched. The CDR3 bases are TGTGCCAGCAGTTTGCCACAGGGGGCGCCGGAGACCCAGTACTTC. This gives the protein CASSLPQGAPETQYF. Combining the CDR3 with reference TRBV28 and TRBJ2-5 gives the whole variable domain DVKVTQSSRYLVKRTGEKVFLECVQDMDHENMFWYRQDPGLGLRLIYFSYDVKMKEKGDIPEGYSVSREKKERFSLILESASTNQTSMYLCASSLPQGAPETQYFGPGTRLLVL.

The chain is built from TRBV20-1 and TRBJ2-7; 8 nucleotides agree with TRBD1. The CDR3 has 12 amino acids. The germline gives CDR1 DFQATT, CDR2 SNEGSKA (reference sequence). The V gene end was trimmed by 1 base and the J gene end by 6 bases; junction bases not matched to a gene: 2. The CDR3 here is CSARGTGSEQYF. In nucleotides, the CDR3 is TGCAGTGCTAGAGGGACAGGGAGCGAGCAGTACTTC.

V is TRBV11-2 and J is TRBJ2-4, with D possibly matching TRBD2 (7 bases). The J call may be wrong; the DNA end is better matched by TRBJ2-5. The CDR3 spans 17 residues. Germline V gene lookup returns CDR1 SGHAT and CDR2 FQNNGV. For the CDR3, the DNA is TGTGCCAGCAGCCACGGGGGGCCGGGTGTGGCTGTGGAGACCCAGTACTTC. As protein: CASSHGGPGVAVETQYF.

A word on this clonotype: A much larger clone is a single base away; this may be a read error. The genes are TRBV11-1 and TRBJ2-4, with 12 bases fitting TRBD2. The CDR3 has 17 amino acids. Trimming cost V 5 bases and J 1 base; bases outside gene matches: 6. Germline lookup yields CDR1 SGHAT and CDR2 FQDESV (reference sequence). Here the CDR3 DNA reads TGTGCCAGCAGCACCACTAGCGGGAGGATGGCCAAAAACATTCAGTACTTC. As protein: CASSTTSGRMAKNIQYF.

The chain employs TRBV7-7 and TRBJ2-1; D may be TRBD1 (6 bases). CDR3 size: 15 residues. Germline V gene sequence: CDR1 SSHAT, CDR2 FNYEAQ (reference sequence). V shed 5 bases and J shed 1 base, with 12 bases lying between them. The CDR3 sequence is CASSPLTGSYNEQFF. The CDR3 nucleotides read TGTGCCAGCAGCCCCCTCACAGGGTCCTACAATGAGCAGTTCTTC.

This clonotype was recorded only once. A read error may be the cause here, since a much bigger clone is one base away. The chain combines TRBV27 with TRBJ2-5; TRBD1 matches at 8 bases. The J call may be mistaken, given a closer DNA end match to TRBJ2-7. Per germline, CDR1 MNHEY and CDR2 SMNVEV (reference sequence). CDR3 length: 15 amino acids. CDR3 DNA: TGTGCCAGCAGCTTCCGTGGGACAGGACCCTACGAGCAGTACTTC. Amino acid sequence: CASSFRGTGPYEQYF.